These 11 T cell receptor beta chains were sequenced from one sample in a study of blood T cell repertoires in COVID-19. TCRdb's copy holds only in-frame clones and misses some; the assay was immunoSEQ multiplex PCR. In the table there are about 180,000 clones, approximately 88% of which are singletons. Sequenced material: peripheral blood. The receptor source for this set is a woman between 25 and 40 years old with acute or convalescent COVID-19.

The chain combines TRBV4-1 with TRBJ2-2, with TRBD2 as a possible D gene (6 bases). The CDR3 spans 14 residues. Trimming stripped 10 bases from V and 6 bases from J, with 18 bases between. Germline V gives CDR1 MGHRA, CDR2 YSYEKL. CDR3 amino acids: CATRPFGGPGELFF. The CDR3, as DNA: TGCGCCACCAGGCCGTTCGGGGGTCCCGGGGAGCTGTTTTTT.

The chain couples TRBV29-1 to TRBJ1-1; D call uncertain. The CDR3 extends over 14 amino acids. CDR1 is SQVTM and CDR2 is ANQGSEA in the germline V gene. V was cut by 2 bases and J by 1 base, with 11 bases left in between. DNA for the CDR3: TGCAGCGTTGAAAGGCCTGAGGGGAACACTGAAGCTTTCTTT. Its protein is CSVERPEGNTEAFF.

This clone has a single count. This chain links TRBV28 with TRBJ1-5; 7 nucleotides match TRBD1. The length of the CDR3 is 11 residues. V gave up 3 bases and J gave up 14 bases; unmatched junction bases: 4. The germline V gene encodes CDR1 MDHEN and CDR2 SYDVKM. DNA for the CDR3: TGTGCCAGCAGTTTGCAGGGGGGAAAGCATTTT. It specifies CASSLQGGKHF. Full variable domain (rest looked up from reference TRBV28 and TRBJ1-5): DVKVTQSSRYLVKRTGEKVFLECVQDMDHENMFWYRQDPGLGLRLIYFSYDVKMKEKGDIPEGYSVSREKKERFSLILESASTNQTSMYLCASSLQGGKHFGDGTRLSIL.

The chain is built from TRBV24-1 and TRBJ2-3, with 10 bases aligning to TRBD2. Trimming cost V 1 base and J 2 bases; bases outside gene matches: 5. This CDR3 region has 17 residues. Germline values: CDR1 KGHDR, CDR2 SFDVKD. CDR3 bases: TGTGCCACCAGTGATTTCCGAGCGGGAGGGGCCACAGATACGCAGTATTTT. As protein: CATSDFRAGGATDTQYF.

The chain joins TRBV19 to TRBJ2-7; weak D call: TRBD1 (6 bases). This CDR3 has 15 amino acids. From germline, CDR1 is LNHDA and CDR2 SQIVND (reference sequence). Trimming pared 4 bases from V and 2 bases from J, leaving 15 bases between. The CDR3 sequence is CASSTTGHGTYEQYF. For the CDR3, the DNA is TGTGCCAGTAGTACGACGGGACACGGAACCTACGAGCAGTACTTC.

This chain uses TRBV18 with TRBJ1-5; maybe TRBD1 (5 bases). V gave up 6 bases and J gave up 5 bases, with 14 bases separating them. CDR1 is KGHSH, CDR2 LQKENI, per germline. CDR3 length: 14 residues. The CDR3 region has the DNA TGTGCCAGCTCGGCCGCGGGAGGGGATCAGCCCCAGCATTTT. This codes for CASSAAGGDQPQHF.

The chain couples TRBV5-6 to TRBJ2-7; perhaps TRBD2 as D (5 bases). V was pared by 5 bases and J by 3 bases, with 12 bases between. There are 13 residues in the CDR3. Germline V gives CDR1 SGHDT, CDR2 YYEEEE. The CDR3: CASSNWAGYEQYF. The CDR3 DNA reads as TGTGCCAGCAGTAACTGGGCGGGCTACGAGCAGTACTTC. Drawing the rest from reference TRBV5-6 and TRBJ2-7, the complete variable domain is DAGVTQSPTHLIKTRGQQVTLRCSPKSGHDTVSWYQQALGQGPQFIFQYYEEEERQRGNFPDRFSGHQFPNYSSELNVNALLLGDSALYLCASSNWAGYEQYFGPGTRLTVT.

The chain joins TRBV28 to TRBJ1-4; 7 bases are a match to TRBD1. J gave up 8 bases and V 8 bases, and 11 bases lay outside the gene matches. Germline V gene data show CDR1 as MDHEN and CDR2 as SYDVKM. The CDR3 has 14 amino acids. CDR3 sequence (DNA): TGTGCCAGCGGATCTCCGGGACAGAGCGAAAAACTGTTTTTT. It translates to CASGSPGQSEKLFF.

This clone was observed a few times. The chain joins TRBV3-1 (or the pseudogene TRBV3-2) to TRBJ2-1; perhaps TRBD1 as D (5 bases). Germline CDR1 reads LGHDT; CDR2 reads YNNKEL (reference sequence). Trimming removed 3 bases from V and 9 bases from J, with 9 bases in between. The CDR3 loop spans 12 amino acids. The CDR3 DNA reads as TGTGCCAGCAGCCACCTAGGGGTTGAGCAGTTCTTC. Protein sequence: CASSHLGVEQFF.

This clone is medium-sized in the sample. This rearrangement joins TRBV6-5 to TRBJ2-5, with TRBD2 as a possible D gene (6 bases). V was clipped by 11 bases and J by 5 bases, with 18 bases between them. CDR1 and CDR2 (germline): MNHEY, SVGAGI. The CDR3 is 13 amino acids. The CDR3 bases are TGTGCCGCAAGGGAAGGAGGGCGGGAGACCCAGTACTTC. It encodes CAAREGGRETQYF.

The genes are TRBV27 and TRBJ2-7, with TRBD1 identical over 10 bases. The CDR3 totals 14 residues. Germline V gives CDR1 MNHEY, CDR2 SMNVEV (reference sequence). The J segment lost 5 bases and the V segment lost 8 bases, leaving 9 bases of the junction unmatched. Here the CDR3 DNA reads TGTGCCAGCGGGTCTAGGGACAGGGGACACGAGCAGTACTTC. This encodes CASGSRDRGHEQYF.